Shown below are 30 T cell receptor beta chains from a single sample sequenced in a study of shared clonotypes between healthy human individuals. Here immunoSEQ multiplex PCR was the method, and the copy in TCRdb shows in-frame clones only, minus some. The sample consists of 150,000 to 200,000 clones, 85% to 95% of them appearing once. The sample consisted of naive CD4+ T cells sorted from blood. The subset was: CD45RA+ positively selected. The receptors shown here come from a woman in her thirties in good health.

The chain recombines TRBV28 with TRBJ2-5; 12 bases align to TRBD2. The DNA end is a closer match to TRBJ2-7, so the J assignment may be wrong. Per germline, CDR1 MDHEN and CDR2 SYDVKM. The CDR3 loop spans 16 amino acids. The CDR3 DNA reads as TGTGCCAGCAGTCTACCGACTAGCGGGAGAGGCAACGAGCAGTACTTC. Residues: CASSLPTSGRGNEQYF.

The V and J genes are TRBV5-4 and TRBJ2-7, with 8 positions matching TRBD1. J lost 4 bases, V lost 1 base, and 4 bases had no gene match. Germline V gives CDR1 SGHNT, CDR2 YYREEE (reference sequence). The CDR3 length is 14 residues. For the CDR3, the DNA is TGTGCCAGCAGCTTGACAGGGGGGACGTACGAGCAGTACTTC. This gives the protein CASSLTGGTYEQYF.

The gene calls are TRBV28 and TRBJ1-5, with D possibly TRBD1 on 6 matching bases. V lost 8 bases and J lost 0, with 20 bases in between. CDR3 length: 17 residues. The germline V gene encodes CDR1 MDHEN and CDR2 SYDVKM. This CDR3 reads CASSLAGHQNSNQPQHF. CDR3 coding DNA: TGTGCCAGCTCCCTGGCGGGACACCAGAATAGCAATCAGCCCCAGCATTTT. The full variable domain, in which reference TRBV28 and TRBJ1-5 provide the parts outside the CDR3, is DVKVTQSSRYLVKRTGEKVFLECVQDMDHENMFWYRQDPGLGLRLIYFSYDVKMKEKGDIPEGYSVSREKKERFSLILESASTNQTSMYLCASSLAGHQNSNQPQHFGDGTRLSIL.

This rearrangement joins TRBV9 to TRBJ2-7; D perhaps matches TRBD2 (5 bases). From germline, CDR1 is SGDLS and CDR2 YYNGEE. V lost 0 bases and J 3 bases, leaving 13 bases between the germline ends. This CDR3 contains 15 residues. The CDR3 protein is CASSVVPGLIYEQYF. DNA for the CDR3: TGTGCCAGCAGCGTAGTGCCGGGGTTAATCTACGAGCAGTACTTC.

This CDR3 is CASSQRQGNEQFF. In DNA form, the CDR3 reads TGCGCCAGCAGCCAACGACAGGGTAATGAGCAGTTCTTC. The J gene is TRBJ2-1, the V gene TRBV5-1, with 7 bases fitting TRBD1. This CDR3 comprises 13 residues. The V segment lost 4 bases and the J segment 7 bases; nucleotides outside the gene matches: 5. Germline CDR1 reads SGHRS; CDR2 reads YFSETQ.

This chain uses TRBV11-2 with TRBJ2-1; 8 nucleotides line up with TRBD2. The germline CDR1 and CDR2 sequences are SGHAT and FQNNGV. The CDR3 has 16 residues. V lost 5 bases to trimming and J lost 0 bases; unmatched junction nucleotides: 6. This CDR3 reads CASSTISGSSYNEQFF. CDR3 sequence (DNA): TGTGCCAGCAGCACCATAAGCGGGAGCTCCTACAATGAGCAGTTCTTC.

The genes are TRBV15 and TRBJ2-7; tentative D call: TRBD2 (5 bases). The CDR3 is 13 residues long. CDR1 is LNHNV and CDR2 is YYDKDF in the germline V gene (reference sequence). V was clipped by 3 bases and J by 2 bases, with 8 bases between them. CDR3 DNA: TGTGCCACCAGCAGGATGCGGGCCTACGAGCAGTACTTC. This encodes CATSRMRAYEQYF.

The V gene is TRBV19, the J gene TRBJ2-6; D may match TRBD1 or TRBD2 (5 bases each). CDR1 is LNHDA, CDR2 SQIVND, per germline (reference sequence). The CDR3 consists of 15 residues. V lost 3 bases, J lost 11 bases, and 17 bases lay in between. The CDR3 loop is CASSIFLGPHDVLTF. CDR3 DNA sequence: TGTGCCAGTAGTATTTTCTTGGGACCGCATGACGTCCTGACTTTC.

This clone turned up a few times. The chain recombines TRBV11-2 with TRBJ1-5; TRBD1 matches at 8 bases. CDR1 is SGHAT and CDR2 is FQNNGV in the germline V gene. This CDR3 is 14 amino acids long. V dropped 3 bases and J dropped 7; count of bases not matched to a gene: 5. The CDR3 nucleotides are TGTGCCAGCAGCTTGACAGGGGCAGGGCAGCCCCAGCATTTT. Translation gives CASSLTGAGQPQHF.

The CDR3 protein is CASSLHGTGGRSNYGYTF. The DNA for the CDR3 is TGTGCCAGCAGCTTACATGGGACAGGGGGCCGTTCCAACTATGGCTACACCTTC. V usage is TRBV7-9 and J usage is TRBJ1-2; 12 nucleotides align to TRBD1. CDR3 size: 18 residues. V lost 2 bases to trimming and J lost 2 bases; unmatched junction nucleotides: 9. Germline loops: CDR1 SEHNR, CDR2 FQNEAQ (reference sequence). The full variable domain, completed using reference TRBV7-9 and TRBJ1-2, is DTGVSQNPRHKITKRGQNVTFRCDPISEHNRLYWYRQTLGQGPEFLTYFQNEAQLEKSRLLSDRFSAERPKGSFSTLEIQRTEQGDSAMYLCASSLHGTGGRSNYGYTFGSGTRLTVV.

The chain is built from TRBV5-1 and TRBJ1-1, with D possibly being TRBD1 (6 bases). Trimming cost V 1 base and J 3 bases, with 10 bases left between them. CDR3 length equals 14 residues. CDR1 is SGHRS and CDR2 is YFSETQ in the germline V gene. CDR3 residues: CASSLPGTYTEAFF. The CDR3 DNA is TGCGCCAGCAGCTTGCCGGGGACATACACTGAAGCTTTCTTT.

V usage is TRBV19 and J usage is TRBJ2-1; D may be TRBD1 (6 bases). The germline V gene has CDR1 LNHDA and CDR2 SQIVND (reference sequence). The V end lost 4 bases, the J end lost 2 bases, and 15 bases lay between the germline ends. The CDR3 length is 16 residues. CDR3 region: CASSNRAGETYNEQFF. CDR3 bases: TGTGCCAGTAGTAACAGAGCAGGGGAAACCTACAATGAGCAGTTCTTC.

The genes are TRBV4-1 and TRBJ1-1, with D hard to call. Looked up from germline, CDR1 is MGHRA and CDR2 is YSYEKL. The V gene lost 0 bases and the J gene lost 10 bases, with 12 bases spanning the gap. This CDR3 region has 13 residues. The CDR3 protein is CASSQDGPLRAFF. The CDR3 bases are TGCGCCAGCAGCCAAGATGGGCCCCTTCGAGCTTTCTTT.

The chain recombines TRBV7-9 with TRBJ2-1; tentatively, D is TRBD1 or TRBD2 (7 bases each). This CDR3 contains 17 residues. Deletions cut 0 bases from V and 8 bases from J, with 20 bases between. CDR1 SEHNR and CDR2 FQNEAQ come from the germline V gene (reference sequence). CDR3 sequence reads: CASSLALLVTGRDEQFF. In DNA, the CDR3 is TGTGCCAGCAGCTTAGCGCTCCTAGTGACAGGGAGGGATGAGCAGTTCTTC.

This clone was recorded only once. The chain couples TRBV6-7 to TRBJ2-2, with 9 bases fitting TRBD1. TRBV6-7 is given ORF status, its function remaining uncertain. The V and J ends lost 10 bases and 3 bases, in that order; junction bases with no gene match: 9. There are 15 residues in the CDR3. The CDR3 DNA reads as TGTGCCACCCGACAGGGGGGATCGTACACCGGGGAGCTGTTTTTT. Translation: CATRQGGSYTGELFF.

The V gene is TRBV19, the J gene TRBJ1-1, with no clear D. Trimming cost V 0 bases and J 0 bases, with 8 bases left between them. This CDR3 is 15 amino acids long. CDR1 is LNHDA and CDR2 is SQIVND in the germline V gene (reference sequence). The DNA for the CDR3 is TGTGCCAGTAGTATAGAATGGGAAGTGAACACTGAAGCTTTCTTT. Translation: CASSIEWEVNTEAFF.

The chain links TRBV4-2 to TRBJ2-3; TRBD1 or TRBD2 may be the D gene (5 bases each). Trimming shortened V by 0 bases and J by 2 bases, and 12 bases separated the two germline ends. The length of the CDR3 is 16 residues. CDR1 is LGHNA, CDR2 YNFKEQ, per germline. The DNA of the CDR3 is TGTGCCAGCAGCCAAGAGATCGGGGCGAACACAGATACGCAGTATTTT. The encoded protein is CASSQEIGANTDTQYF.

The chain uses TRBV5-6 and TRBJ2-5; TRBD1 matches 7 bases. Near its end, the DNA agrees better with TRBJ2-7, so the J call may be wrong. CDR3 length equals 13 residues. Germline V gene lookup returns CDR1 SGHDT and CDR2 YYEEEE. The CDR3 region has the DNA TGTGCCAGCAGCTGGAACAGGGGCTACGAGCAGTACTTC. As protein: CASSWNRGYEQYF.

V and J are TRBV25-1 and TRBJ1-1, with D maybe TRBD1 (6 bases). V lost 6 bases, J lost 5 bases, and 19 bases lay in between. This CDR3 spans 15 amino acids. Germline V gives CDR1 MGHDK, CDR2 SYGVNS. As DNA, the CDR3 is TGTGCCAGCAGCCCCGGAGGGGGGGGAAAAACTGAAGCTTTCTTT. Amino acid sequence: CASSPGGGGKTEAFF. Full variable domain (outside the CDR3, taken from reference TRBV25-1 and TRBJ1-1): EADIYQTPRYLVIGTGKKITLECSQTMGHDKMYWYQQDPGMELHLIHYSYGVNSTEKGDLSSESTVSRIRTEHFPLTLESARPSHTSQYLCASSPGGGGKTEAFFGQGTRLTVV.

The V and J genes are TRBV30 and TRBJ2-7; the D gene is possibly TRBD2 (6 bases). Germline V gene lookup returns CDR1 GTSNPN and CDR2 SVGIG (reference sequence). The CDR3 is 15 residues long. V lost 5 bases and J lost 6, with 23 bases in between. The DNA for the CDR3 is TGTGCCTGGGACCCATCACTAGGGCGGGGTCTCGAGCAGTACTTC. Translated, it gives CAWDPSLGRGLEQYF.

This clone was counted once. The gene calls are TRBV30 and TRBJ1-4; TRBD1 matches at 10 bases. Per germline, CDR1 GTSNPN and CDR2 SVGIG (reference sequence). Trimming took 1 base from V and 7 from J; bases not matched to a gene: 6. The CDR3 sequence is 15 residues long. As DNA, the CDR3 is TGTGCCTGGAGTGACGAGGGACAGGGGTTTGAAAAACTGTTTTTT. Translating gives CAWSDEGQGFEKLFF.

The CDR3 loop reads CASSYSTGSNEQFF. The CDR3 bases are TGTGCCAGCAGTTACTCGACAGGTTCCAATGAGCAGTTCTTC. The genes are TRBV6-5 and TRBJ2-1; perhaps TRBD1 as D (6 bases). The V gene lost 0 bases and the J gene lost 6 bases, with 9 bases spanning the gap. CDR1 is MNHEY and CDR2 is SVGAGI in the germline V gene. The CDR3 runs 14 residues.

This clone has only one observation. This sequence joins TRBV10-3 and TRBJ2-7; weak D call: TRBD1 (6 bases). The CDR3 totals 14 residues. V lost 1 base, J lost 9 bases, and 16 bases lay in between. CDR1 and CDR2 from the germline V gene are ENHRY and SYGVKD. The CDR3 loop reads CAISEYTTGPGQYF. Written as DNA, the CDR3 is TGTGCCATCAGTGAGTATACGACAGGCCCAGGGCAGTACTTC.

The chain recombines TRBV20-1 with TRBJ1-1; unclear D gene. CDR3 length: 10 residues. Germline CDR1 is DFQATT and CDR2 is SNEGSKA (reference sequence). Trimming took off 3 bases at V and 7 bases at J, with 6 bases between the two ends. CDR3 DNA sequence: TGCAGTGCTAGTCTAGATGAAGCTTTCTTT. This sequence encodes CSASLDEAFF.

This sequence joins TRBV5-1 and TRBJ1-1; D perhaps matches TRBD1 (6 bases). Trimming left V 1 base short and J 1 base short, with 11 bases between. CDR3 length: 15 residues. Germline V gene data show CDR1 as SGHRS and CDR2 as YFSETQ. CDR3 protein: CASSLFRRGNTEAFF. The CDR3 DNA is TGCGCCAGCAGCTTGTTCCGCAGGGGGAACACTGAAGCTTTCTTT. Drawing the rest from reference TRBV5-1 and TRBJ1-1, the complete variable domain is KAGVTQTPRYLIKTRGQQVTLSCSPISGHRSVSWYQQTPGQGLQFLFEYFSETQRNKGNFPGRFSGRQFSNSRSEMNVSTLELGDSALYLCASSLFRRGNTEAFFGQGTRLTVV.

This chain connects TRBV7-7 to TRBJ2-5, with D possibly called TRBD1 or TRBD2 (6 bases each). From germline, CDR1 is SSHAT and CDR2 FNYEAQ (reference sequence). The germline V and J ends were trimmed by 5 bases and 0 bases, with 16 bases remaining between them. The CDR3 consists of 16 residues. This chain's CDR3 is CASSRGPPQHQETQYF. In DNA form, the CDR3 reads TGTGCCAGCAGCCGGGGGCCTCCGCAGCACCAAGAGACCCAGTACTTC.

V usage is TRBV11-3 and J usage is TRBJ2-5; a weak D match, TRBD2 (6 bases). The CDR3 runs 14 residues. The V end was cut by 5 bases, the J end by 5 bases, with 15 bases between. Germline CDR1 reads SGHNT; CDR2 reads YENEEA. The CDR3 protein is CASSVGPGEETQYF. The CDR3 DNA reads as TGTGCCAGCAGCGTGGGTCCGGGGGAGGAGACCCAGTACTTC.

V and J are TRBV18 and TRBJ2-1; D is unclear. CDR1 and CDR2 from the germline V gene are KGHSH and LQKENI. The V end was cut by 1 base, the J end by 7 bases, with 17 bases between. The CDR3 runs 16 residues. The CDR3 bases are TGTGCCAGCTCACCACGCGTGGGTTCGGTAGCTAATGAGCAGTTCTTC. Its translation: CASSPRVGSVANEQFF.

This clone showed up just once. The rearrangement joins TRBV9 to TRBJ1-2, with D possibly being TRBD1 (6 bases). The CDR3 covers 15 residues. Trimming left V 0 bases short and J 1 base short, with 10 bases between. Germline V gives CDR1 SGDLS, CDR2 YYNGEE. The CDR3 sequence: CASSVAGGVNYGYTF. The DNA of the CDR3 is TGTGCCAGCAGCGTAGCGGGGGGCGTTAACTATGGCTACACCTTC.

This rearrangement joins TRBV28 to TRBJ2-1; 10 nucleotides match TRBD1. J lost 8 bases, V lost 6 bases, and 10 bases had no gene match. The germline V gene encodes CDR1 MDHEN and CDR2 SYDVKM. This CDR3 is 15 amino acids long. The CDR3: CASSAGTGVRDEQFF. The CDR3 coding sequence is TGTGCCAGCAGCGCCGGGACAGGGGTCCGGGATGAGCAGTTCTTC. Drawing the rest from reference TRBV28 and TRBJ2-1, the complete variable domain is DVKVTQSSRYLVKRTGEKVFLECVQDMDHENMFWYRQDPGLGLRLIYFSYDVKMKEKGDIPEGYSVSREKKERFSLILESASTNQTSMYLCASSAGTGVRDEQFFGPGTRLTVL.